This entry lists 11 T cell receptor beta chains sequenced from one sample in a study of shared clonotypes between healthy human individuals. TCRdb's table, derived via immunoSEQ multiplex PCR, lists solely in-frame clones and lacks some. The sample lists around 1.4 million clones, 97% to 99% occurring once. The sequenced material came from naive CD4+ T cells sorted from blood. Documented subset: CD45RA+ positively selected. Source of these receptors: a man aged 30 to 45 in good health.

The J gene is TRBJ2-1, the V gene TRBV6-5, with D uncertain. CDR3 length: 16 residues. V shed 0 bases and J shed 7 bases, with 16 bases lying between them. Germline CDR1 reads MNHEY; CDR2 reads SVGAGI. CDR3 DNA sequence: TGTGCCAGCAGTTACTCTGTGGGGATGCCCAGGAATGAGCAGTTCTTC. This encodes CASSYSVGMPRNEQFF.

J is TRBJ2-7 and V is TRBV6-1; 7 bases align to TRBD1. Germline CDR1 and CDR2: MNHNS and SASEGT. Unmatched junction bases numbered 6, after V lost 8 bases and J lost 2 bases. This CDR3 spans 13 amino acids. The CDR3 region has the DNA TGTGCCAGCGGGGTGACAGGGCCCTACGAGCAGTACTTC. It yields the protein CASGVTGPYEQYF.

Of note for this clone: The same CDR3 arises from other DNA sequences in this sample as well. CDR3 in amino acids: CASSVEGDYYNEQFF. The CDR3 region has the DNA TGTGCCAGCAGCGTTGAGGGAGACTACTACAATGAGCAGTTCTTC. This chain links TRBV9 with TRBJ2-1; D possibly corresponds to TRBD2 (5 bases). Germline CDR1 is SGDLS and CDR2 is YYNGEE. The length of the CDR3 is 15 residues. Between the trimmed V and J ends, which lost 2 bases and 3 bases, there was a span of 12 bases.

This rearrangement joins TRBV7-2 to TRBJ1-5, with D maybe TRBD1 (5 bases). Germline V gene lookup returns CDR1 SGHTA and CDR2 FQGNSA. The CDR3 contains 18 residues. V gave up 2 bases and J gave up 4 bases, with 21 bases separating them. The CDR3 loop reads CASSLSRTRAEENQPQHF. The CDR3 region has the DNA TGTGCCAGCAGCTTAAGCCGGACAAGGGCAGAGGAGAATCAGCCCCAGCATTTT. The full variable domain, completed using reference TRBV7-2 and TRBJ1-5, is GAGVSQSPSNKVTEKGKDVELRCDPISGHTALYWYRQSLGQGLEFLIYFQGNSAPDKSGLPSDRFSAERTGGSVSTLTIQRTQQEDSAVYLCASSLSRTRAEENQPQHFGDGTRLSIL.

Written as DNA, the CDR3 is TGTGCCAGCAGCTCGCGCCAGGGGAATCTGGGGGAGCTGTTTTTT. Its translation: CASSSRQGNLGELFF. The V gene is TRBV7-9, the J gene TRBJ2-2; the D gene is possibly TRBD1 (6 bases). There are 15 residues in the CDR3. Germline V gives CDR1 SEHNR, CDR2 FQNEAQ (reference sequence). The V gene lost 4 bases and the J gene lost 8 bases, with 17 bases spanning the gap. Supplemented by reference TRBV7-9 and TRBJ2-2, the full variable domain reads DTGVSQNPRHKITKRGQNVTFRCDPISEHNRLYWYRQTLGQGPEFLTYFQNEAQLEKSRLLSDRFSAERPKGSFSTLEIQRTEQGDSAMYLCASSSRQGNLGELFFGEGSRLTVL.

This rearrangement joins TRBV20-1 to TRBJ1-2, with a possible D match to TRBD1 (5 bases). The ends were cut back, 6 bases at V and 8 bases at J, with 13 bases in the middle. Germline-derived CDR1 and CDR2 are DFQATT and SNEGSKA (reference sequence). CDR3 size: 11 residues. CDR3 DNA sequence: TGCAGTGCCGGGAGTTCAGGGGGCTACACCTTC. It specifies CSAGSSGGYTF.

The chain is built from TRBV7-6 and TRBJ2-2; D possibly matches TRBD1 or TRBD2 (5 bases each). The CDR3 loop spans 16 amino acids. Germline CDR1 SGHVS, CDR2 FNYEAQ. With 10 bases removed from V and 4 bases from J, the gap between germline ends came to 22 bases. In DNA, the CDR3 is TGTGCCACCAAATTGGGCTCGGGACCGGCCACCGGGGAGCTGTTTTTT. Protein: CATKLGSGPATGELFF.

The chain carries TRBV4-1 and TRBJ1-2; a possible D gene is TRBD1 (5 bases). Trimming removed 6 bases at V and 0 bases at J, with 17 bases between. Germline V gives CDR1 MGHRA, CDR2 YSYEKL. The CDR3 contains 16 residues. CDR3 region: CASSNPGTDANYGYTF. The CDR3 DNA is TGCGCCAGCAGTAACCCCGGGACCGACGCTAACTATGGCTACACCTTC.

The chain is built from TRBV30 and TRBJ1-4; D ambiguous. V lost 1 base to trimming and J lost 3 bases, with 12 bases between them. Germline lookup yields CDR1 GTSNPN and CDR2 SVGIG (reference sequence). CDR3 length equals 15 residues. The CDR3 DNA sequence: TGTGCCTGGAGTGCAAGACCGGGAGCTAATGAAAAACTGTTTTTT. It translates to CAWSARPGANEKLFF.

The chain couples TRBV5-1 to TRBJ1-1; D remains ambiguous. The V end was cut by 0 bases, the J end by 1 base, with 13 bases between. The germline gives CDR1 SGHRS, CDR2 YFSETQ. CDR3 length: 16 amino acids. CDR3 coding DNA: TGCGCCAGCAGCTTGGCCAGTCCCTTGGGGAACACTGAAGCTTTCTTT. This encodes CASSLASPLGNTEAFF. The full variable domain, rest sourced from reference TRBV5-1 and TRBJ1-1, is KAGVTQTPRYLIKTRGQQVTLSCSPISGHRSVSWYQQTPGQGLQFLFEYFSETQRNKGNFPGRFSGRQFSNSRSEMNVSTLELGDSALYLCASSLASPLGNTEAFFGQGTRLTVV.

Of note for this clone: The CDR3 end shows no conserved phenylalanine or tryptophan, and so a read error is likely. The DNA is left out, because the CDR3 cannot be placed on it with certainty; the CDR3 is given as TCRdb lists it. The chain recombines TRBV28 with TRBJ1-1. The CDR3 is made up of 9 amino acids, end residues included. Looked up from germline, CDR1 is MDHEN and CDR2 is SYDVKM. The CDR3: CASKGRGFL.